Following are 31 T cell receptor beta chains from one sample sequenced in a study of shared clonotypes between healthy human individuals. Here immunoSEQ multiplex PCR was the method, and the copy in TCRdb shows in-frame clones only, minus some. The sample shows approximately 1,500,000 clones, around 97% of them seen only once. The specimen was naive CD4+ T cells sorted from blood. Subset defined: CD45RA+ positively selected. The receptors derive from a man aged 25 to 45 in good health.

J is TRBJ2-3 and V is TRBV5-1; D possibly uses TRBD1 or TRBD2 (6 bases each). CDR1 is SGHRS and CDR2 is YFSETQ in the germline V gene. The CDR3 is made up of 16 amino acids. The V and J ends lost 0 bases and 1 base respectively, with 12 bases between them. CDR3 sequence (DNA): TGCGCCAGCAGCTTGGCAGGGGCGGGGCGCACAGATACGCAGTATTTT. Its protein product is CASSLAGAGRTDTQYF.

The chain has TRBV18 and TRBJ2-7, with 7 bases fitting TRBD1. The V segment lost 2 bases and the J segment 0 bases; nucleotides outside the gene matches: 4. Germline V lookup: CDR1 KGHSH, CDR2 LQKENI. The CDR3 is made up of 15 amino acids. The CDR3 coding sequence is TGTGCCAGCTCACCAGTACAGGGGAGCTCCTACGAGCAGTACTTC. Its translation: CASSPVQGSSYEQYF.

The chain is built from TRBV11-2 and TRBJ2-7; TRBD2 aligns across 8 bases. V was pared by 4 bases and J by 3 bases, with 5 bases of the junction left unmatched. The length of the CDR3 is 14 residues. CDR1 and CDR2 from the germline V gene are SGHAT and FQNNGV. CDR3 protein: CASSSTSGRYEQYF. DNA for the CDR3: TGTGCCAGCAGCTCCACTAGCGGACGCTACGAGCAGTACTTC.

The sample holds one count of this clone. The gene calls are TRBV27 and TRBJ1-5; D uncertain. The germline V and J ends were trimmed by 4 bases and 2 bases, with 12 bases remaining between them. The germline gives CDR1 MNHEY, CDR2 SMNVEV (reference sequence). The CDR3 has 15 amino acids. The CDR3 here is CASSSHRRGNQPQHF. The CDR3 DNA reads as TGTGCCAGCAGTTCTCATCGGAGGGGCAATCAGCCCCAGCATTTT.

The chain recombines TRBV6-5 with TRBJ2-7; 7 bases line up with TRBD1. V shed 5 bases, J shed 0 bases, and the junction held 7 bases outside the gene matches. Germline values: CDR1 MNHEY, CDR2 SVGAGI. The CDR3 extends over 15 amino acids. The CDR3 protein is CASSNQRDSSYEQYF. As DNA, the CDR3 is TGTGCCAGCAGTAACCAACGGGACAGCTCCTACGAGCAGTACTTC.

V is TRBV9 and J is TRBJ2-5; TRBD1 might be the D (5 bases). The CDR3 sequence is 15 residues long. V lost 2 bases and J 3 bases, leaving 14 bases between the germline ends. Germline CDR1 and CDR2: SGDLS and YYNGEE. CDR3 protein: CASSVLGAAKETQYF. The CDR3 DNA reads as TGTGCCAGCAGCGTCCTAGGGGCGGCGAAAGAGACCCAGTACTTC. Full variable domain (outside the CDR3, taken from reference TRBV9 and TRBJ2-5): DSGVTQTPKHLITATGQRVTLRCSPRSGDLSVYWYQQSLDQGLQFLIQYYNGEERAKGNILERFSAQQFPDLHSELNLSSLELGDSALYFCASSVLGAAKETQYFGPGTRLLVL.

In regard to this clone: The sample contains more than one DNA sequence encoding this CDR3. This chain connects TRBV18 to TRBJ2-2; 7 bases line up with TRBD1. This CDR3 has 16 amino acids. Germline V gene sequence: CDR1 KGHSH, CDR2 LQKENI. The V gene end was trimmed by 3 bases and the J gene end by 2 bases; junction bases not matched to a gene: 6. CDR3 in amino acids: CASSPLQGRNTGELFF. Written as DNA, the CDR3 is TGTGCCAGCTCACCCTTACAGGGGAGAAACACCGGGGAGCTGTTTTTT.

The chain combines TRBV7-9 with TRBJ1-3, with 10 bases lining up with TRBD1. CDR3 size: 16 residues. Germline V gene data show CDR1 as SEHNR and CDR2 as FQNEAQ (reference sequence). The V gene end was trimmed by 2 bases and the J gene end by 6 bases; junction bases not matched to a gene: 7. CDR3 DNA sequence: TGTGCCAGCAGCTTATATTTCGGGACAGGGGTAAACACCATATATTTT. It codes for CASSLYFGTGVNTIYF.

The DNA of the CDR3 is TGTGCCAGCAGTGAACACGTAGCGCCGAACACCGGGGAGCTGTTTTTT. Its protein is CASSEHVAPNTGELFF. The rearrangement uses TRBV6-1 and TRBJ2-2; D is perhaps TRBD2 (5 bases). The CDR3 is 16 residues long. Germline-derived CDR1 and CDR2 are MNHNS and SASEGT. Trimming removed 2 bases at V and 0 bases at J, with 10 bases between.

The V call is TRBV15, the J call TRBJ2-1; the match to TRBD2 covers 9 bases. After removal of 1 base from V and 7 bases from J, the junction contained 8 bases not matched to a gene. The CDR3 consists of 16 residues. Germline V gene sequence: CDR1 LNHNV, CDR2 YYDKDF (reference sequence). The CDR3 bases are TGTGCCACCAGCAGAGGGGCGGGAGGGCCTGGGAATGAGCAGTTCTTC. Translating it yields CATSRGAGGPGNEQFF.

V and J are TRBV5-1 and TRBJ2-3; weak D call: TRBD1 (5 bases). The length of the CDR3 is 13 residues. Trimming took 0 bases from V and 6 from J, leaving 8 bases between them. Germline values: CDR1 SGHRS, CDR2 YFSETQ. CDR3 amino acids: CASSLGNRDTQYF. The CDR3 region has the DNA TGCGCCAGCAGCTTGGGGAACAGGGATACGCAGTATTTT.

The genes are TRBV27 and TRBJ2-7; D is unresolved. This CDR3 is 14 amino acids long. Deletions cut 7 bases from V and 3 bases from J, with 16 bases between. Germline V CDR1 and CDR2: MNHEY, SMNVEV (reference sequence). The CDR3 sequence: CASNLLQENYEQYF. The CDR3 DNA reads TGTGCCAGCAACCTCCTGCAGGAAAACTACGAGCAGTACTTC.

The sample holds one count of this clone. Other DNA sequences in this sample translate to the same CDR3. This rearrangement joins TRBV15 to TRBJ2-7, with D hard to call. Germline V gene lookup returns CDR1 LNHNV and CDR2 YYDKDF (reference sequence). Trimming took 0 bases from V and 4 from J, leaving 7 bases between them. This CDR3 is built from 13 residues. CDR3 sequence: CATSRDPGYEQYF. DNA for the CDR3: TGTGCCACCAGCAGAGATCCCGGGTACGAGCAGTACTTC.

V gene TRBV5-1 combines with J gene TRBJ1-5; 7 nucleotides align to TRBD1. The CDR3 loop spans 15 amino acids. The V segment lost 7 bases and the J segment 1 base; nucleotides outside the gene matches: 8. Germline-derived CDR1 and CDR2 are SGHRS and YFSETQ. The CDR3 is CASRYDRESNQPQHF. CDR3 nucleotides: TGCGCCAGCCGATACGACAGGGAAAGCAATCAGCCCCAGCATTTT.

V usage is TRBV7-8 and J usage is TRBJ2-3, with TRBD2 matching 11 bases. The CDR3 is made up of 17 amino acids. Trimming took 9 bases from V and 1 from J; bases not matched to a gene: 12. Germline V gives CDR1 SGHVS, CDR2 FQNEAQ. CDR3 region: CASATGTSGLRTDTQYF. In DNA, the CDR3 is TGTGCCAGTGCGACCGGGACTAGCGGTCTTCGCACAGATACGCAGTATTTT.

This sequence joins TRBV28 and TRBJ2-3; TRBD2 matches 13 bases. V lost 10 bases to trimming and J lost 4 bases; unmatched junction nucleotides: 5. The CDR3 extends over 14 amino acids. The V gene's germline CDR1 is MDHEN and CDR2 SYDVKM. The CDR3 spells CATGTSGISDTQYF. DNA for the CDR3: TGTGCCACAGGGACTAGCGGGATTTCAGATACGCAGTATTTT.

V gene TRBV5-1 combines with J gene TRBJ2-3; TRBD1 matches at 12 bases. The CDR3 runs to 16 residues. Trimming removed 5 bases from V and 5 bases from J; junction bases left unmatched: 9. The V gene's germline CDR1 is SGHRS and CDR2 YFSETQ. This CDR3 reads CASRKGDRGLVDTQYF. The DNA of the CDR3 is TGCGCCAGCAGGAAGGGGGACAGGGGGCTAGTAGATACGCAGTATTTT.

The chain combines TRBV19 with TRBJ1-5; no firm D call. With 6 bases removed from V and 2 bases from J, the gap between germline ends came to 8 bases. In germline, CDR1 is LNHDA, CDR2 SQIVND (reference sequence). This CDR3 region has 13 residues. CDR3 nucleotide sequence: TGTGCCAGTAGCTGGAGGCGCAATCAGCCCCAGCATTTT. Translation gives CASSWRRNQPQHF.

The chain uses TRBV2 and TRBJ2-7; 8 bases agree with TRBD1. The length of the CDR3 is 13 residues. Trimming cost V 11 bases and J 2 bases; bases outside gene matches: 8. Germline V gene data show CDR1 as SNHLY and CDR2 as FYNNEI. CDR3 amino acids: CAGGQARTYEQYF. The CDR3 DNA sequence: TGTGCCGGGGGACAGGCGCGCACCTACGAGCAGTACTTC.

This sequence joins TRBV27 and TRBJ2-1; D may be TRBD2 (5 bases). Per the germline V gene, CDR1 is MNHEY and CDR2 is SMNVEV (reference sequence). The CDR3 runs 16 residues. The V end was cut by 1 base, the J end by 3 bases, with 13 bases between. The CDR3 DNA reads TGTGCCAGCAGTTTATACGCCGTCCGGGACTACAATGAGCAGTTCTTC. This sequence encodes CASSLYAVRDYNEQFF.

The CDR3 sequence is CASSVGDRSGQVDNEQFF. DNA of the CDR3: TGTGCCAGCAGCGTAGGGGATAGGTCGGGACAGGTCGACAATGAGCAGTTCTTC. The chain carries TRBV9 and TRBJ2-1; 8 nucleotides align to TRBD1. Unmatched junction bases numbered 13, after V lost 0 bases and J lost 5 bases. Germline CDR1 is SGDLS and CDR2 is YYNGEE. This CDR3 has 18 amino acids.

The chain combines TRBV7-9 with TRBJ2-3; D remains ambiguous. V was pared by 3 bases and J by 1 base, with 5 bases between. CDR1 and CDR2 (germline): SEHNR, FQNEAQ (reference sequence). The CDR3 is made up of 13 amino acids. Here the CDR3 DNA reads TGTGCCAGCAGCTTCGGGCGCACAGATACGCAGTATTTT. This translates into CASSFGRTDTQYF.

V is TRBV13 and J is TRBJ2-2, with 10 nucleotides matching TRBD2. Germline values: CDR1 PRHDT, CDR2 FYEKMQ (reference sequence). Trimming removed 5 bases from V and 7 bases from J; junction bases left unmatched: 7. The CDR3 is 15 residues long. CDR3 protein: CASSPGLADHGELFF. The CDR3 coding sequence is TGTGCCAGCAGCCCCGGACTAGCGGACCACGGGGAGCTGTTTTTT.

This chain links TRBV9 with TRBJ2-2, with a weak D call TRBD2 (5 bases). Trimming shortened V by 5 bases and J by 4 bases, and 18 bases separated the two germline ends. Germline V gene lookup returns CDR1 SGDLS and CDR2 YYNGEE. The CDR3 has 16 amino acids. This CDR3 reads CASSPRVQQLTGELFF. The CDR3 nucleotides are TGTGCCAGCAGTCCGAGGGTCCAACAACTCACCGGGGAGCTGTTTTTT.

The chain is built from TRBV11-2 and TRBJ2-2; 7 bases match TRBD1. The CDR3 length is 15 residues. Unmatched junction bases numbered 1, after V lost 0 bases and J lost 3 bases. The germline V gene encodes CDR1 SGHAT and CDR2 FQNNGV. The CDR3 sequence is CASSLEQGYTGELFF. The DNA of the CDR3 is TGTGCCAGCAGCTTAGAACAGGGGTACACCGGGGAGCTGTTTTTT.

The chain recombines TRBV6-5 with TRBJ2-7; 8 nucleotides agree with TRBD2. The CDR3 covers 16 residues. The V gene end was trimmed by 3 bases and the J gene end by 1 base; junction bases not matched to a gene: 8. CDR1 MNHEY and CDR2 SVGAGI come from the germline V gene. The CDR3 region has the DNA TGTGCCAGCAGTTATCTTAGCGGGGTAACGTCCTACGAGCAGTACTTC. This gives the protein CASSYLSGVTSYEQYF.

The chain is built from TRBV5-1 and TRBJ2-7; D might be TRBD2 (6 bases). There are 14 residues in the CDR3. V was clipped by 4 bases and J by 1 base, with 12 bases between them. Per germline, CDR1 SGHRS and CDR2 YFSETQ. The DNA for the CDR3 is TGCGCCAGCAGCGAAACGGGGGTATCCTACGAGCAGTACTTC. Translating gives CASSETGVSYEQYF.

This chain joins TRBV5-1 and TRBJ1-1; D is possibly TRBD1 (5 bases). V lost 4 bases and J lost 1, with 14 bases in between. The CDR3 sequence is 15 residues long. CDR1 is SGHRS and CDR2 is YFSETQ in the germline V gene. CDR3 in DNA: TGCGCCAGCAGCGGGGGACTCCCGCCGAACACTGAAGCTTTCTTT. It translates to CASSGGLPPNTEAFF.

This chain connects TRBV11-2 to TRBJ1-5, with 7 bases that match TRBD1. V lost 2 bases and J lost 3; bases outside the gene matches: 4. The CDR3 is 15 residues long. The V gene's germline CDR1 is SGHAT and CDR2 FQNNGV. This chain's CDR3 is CASSLSGQFNQPQHF. CDR3 coding DNA: TGTGCCAGCAGCTTATCGGGACAGTTCAATCAGCCCCAGCATTTT.

The chain couples TRBV6-5 to TRBJ1-5; D not resolved. The CDR3 sequence is 14 residues long. Looked up from germline, CDR1 is MNHEY and CDR2 is SVGAGI. Between the trimmed V and J ends, which lost 6 bases and 11 bases, there was a span of 20 bases. This chain's CDR3 is CASRPTASSRSQHF. The DNA of the CDR3 is TGTGCCAGCAGACCCACGGCCAGCAGCAGGTCCCAGCATTTT.

V and J are TRBV10-3 and TRBJ2-7; TRBD1 agrees at 7 bases. V gave up 2 bases and J gave up 6 bases; unmatched junction bases: 10. Germline-derived CDR1 and CDR2 are ENHRY and SYGVKD. The CDR3 sequence is 15 residues long. CDR3 loop: CAISEGGHEGAEQYF. The CDR3 region has the DNA TGTGCCATCAGTGAGGGGGGCCACGAGGGGGCCGAGCAGTACTTC.